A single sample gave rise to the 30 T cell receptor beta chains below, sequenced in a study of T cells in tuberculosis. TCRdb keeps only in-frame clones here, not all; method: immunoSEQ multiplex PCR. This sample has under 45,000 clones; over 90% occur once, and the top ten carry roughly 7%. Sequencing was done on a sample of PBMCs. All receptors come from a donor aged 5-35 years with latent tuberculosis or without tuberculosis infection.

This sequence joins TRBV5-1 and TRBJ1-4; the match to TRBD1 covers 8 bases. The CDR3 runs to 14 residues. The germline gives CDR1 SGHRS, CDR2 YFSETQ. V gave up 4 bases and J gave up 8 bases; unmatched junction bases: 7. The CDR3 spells CASSLGQGGEKLFF. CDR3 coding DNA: TGCGCCAGCAGCCTCGGACAGGGAGGAGAAAAACTGTTTTTT.

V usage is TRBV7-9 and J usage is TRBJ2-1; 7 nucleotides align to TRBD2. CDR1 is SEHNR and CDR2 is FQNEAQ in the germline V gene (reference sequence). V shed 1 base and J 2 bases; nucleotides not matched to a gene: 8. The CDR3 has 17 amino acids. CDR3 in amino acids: CASSLGLAGVTYNEQFF. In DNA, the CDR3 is TGTGCCAGCAGCTTAGGCCTTGCGGGGGTGACCTACAATGAGCAGTTCTTC.

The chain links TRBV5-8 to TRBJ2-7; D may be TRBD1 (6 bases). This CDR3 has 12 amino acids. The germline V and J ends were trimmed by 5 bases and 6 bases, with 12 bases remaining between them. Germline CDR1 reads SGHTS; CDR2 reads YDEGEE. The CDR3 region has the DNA TGTGCCAGCAGTTCCGCAGGGGCCGAGCAGTACTTC. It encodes CASSSAGAEQYF. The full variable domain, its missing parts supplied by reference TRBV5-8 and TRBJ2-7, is EAGVTQSPTHLIKTRGQQATLRCSPISGHTSVYWYQQALGLGLQFLLWYDEGEERNRGNFPPRFSGRQFPNYSSELNVNALELEDSALYLCASSSAGAEQYFGPGTRLTVT.

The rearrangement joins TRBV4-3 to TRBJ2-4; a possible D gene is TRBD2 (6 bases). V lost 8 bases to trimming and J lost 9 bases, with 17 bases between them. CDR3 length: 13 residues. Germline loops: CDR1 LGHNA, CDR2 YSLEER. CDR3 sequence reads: CASSAGGSSIQYF. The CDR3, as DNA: TGCGCCAGCTCTGCTGGAGGGTCGTCCATTCAGTACTTC.

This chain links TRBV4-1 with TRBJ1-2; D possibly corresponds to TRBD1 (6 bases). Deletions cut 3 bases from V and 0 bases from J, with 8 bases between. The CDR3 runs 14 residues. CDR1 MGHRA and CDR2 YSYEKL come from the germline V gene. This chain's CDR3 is CASSHKGANYGYTF. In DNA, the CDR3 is TGCGCCAGCAGCCACAAGGGGGCTAACTATGGCTACACCTTC.

The CDR3 loop is CASSDSGGASEQFF. The CDR3 DNA reads TGTGCCAGCAGTGATAGCGGGGGGGCCTCTGAGCAGTTCTTC. This sequence joins TRBV27 and TRBJ2-1, with TRBD2 matching 11 bases. The CDR3 length is 14 residues. Germline lookup yields CDR1 MNHEY and CDR2 SMNVEV (reference sequence). With V trimmed by 5 bases and J by 9 bases, 6 bases remained unmatched.

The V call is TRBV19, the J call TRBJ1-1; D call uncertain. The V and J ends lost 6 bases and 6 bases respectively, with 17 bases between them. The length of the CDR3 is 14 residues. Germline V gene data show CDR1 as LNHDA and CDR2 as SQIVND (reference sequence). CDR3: CASRVLGEVAEAFF. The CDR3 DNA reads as TGTGCCAGTAGAGTTCTCGGGGAGGTAGCTGAAGCTTTCTTT.

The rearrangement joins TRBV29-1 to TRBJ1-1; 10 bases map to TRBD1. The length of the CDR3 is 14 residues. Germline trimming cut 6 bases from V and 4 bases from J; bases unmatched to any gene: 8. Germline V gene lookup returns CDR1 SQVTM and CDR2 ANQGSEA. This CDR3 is CSVPTGGPSTEAFF. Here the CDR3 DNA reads TGCAGCGTCCCGACAGGGGGCCCTTCCACTGAAGCTTTCTTT. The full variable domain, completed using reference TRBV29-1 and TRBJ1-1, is SAVISQKPSRDICQRGTSLTIQCQVDSQVTMMFWYRQQPGQSLTLIATANQGSEATYESGFVIDKFPISRPNLTFSTLTVSNMSPEDSSIYLCSVPTGGPSTEAFFGQGTRLTVV.

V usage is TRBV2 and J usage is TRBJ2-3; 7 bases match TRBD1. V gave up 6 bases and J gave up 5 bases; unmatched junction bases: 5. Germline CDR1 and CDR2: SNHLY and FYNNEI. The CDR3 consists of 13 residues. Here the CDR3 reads CASSRQGVDTQYF. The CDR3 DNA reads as TGTGCCAGCAGCCGACAGGGAGTAGATACGCAGTATTTT.

The CDR3 protein is CAAKGQGHNEQFF. CDR3 coding DNA: TGTGCCGCGAAGGGACAGGGTCACAATGAGCAGTTCTTC. The chain employs TRBV15 and TRBJ2-1, with 9 bases identical to TRBD1. Germline CDR1 and CDR2: LNHNV and YYDKDF (reference sequence). There are 13 residues in the CDR3. V lost 11 bases, J lost 5 bases, and 7 bases stayed unmatched. Variable domain in full (rest from reference TRBV15 and TRBJ2-1): DAMVIQNPRYQVTQFGKPVTLSCSQTLNHNVMYWYQQKSSQAPKLLFHYYDKDFNNEADTPDNFQSRRPNTSFCFLDIRSPGLGDTAMYLCAAKGQGHNEQFFGPGTRLTVL.

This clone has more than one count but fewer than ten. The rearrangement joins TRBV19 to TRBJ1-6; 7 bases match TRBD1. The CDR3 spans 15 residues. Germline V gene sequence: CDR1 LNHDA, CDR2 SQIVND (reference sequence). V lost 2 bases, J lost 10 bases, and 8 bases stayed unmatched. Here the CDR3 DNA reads TGTGCCAGTAGTATACTAAGGCAGGGGGGATCACCCCTCCACTTT. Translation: CASSILRQGGSPLHF. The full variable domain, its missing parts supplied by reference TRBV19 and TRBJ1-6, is DGGITQSPKYLFRKEGQNVTLSCEQNLNHDAMYWYRQDPGQGLRLIYYSQIVNDFQKGDIAEGYSVSREKKESFPLTVTSAQKNPTAFYLCASSILRQGGSPLHFGNGTRLTVT.

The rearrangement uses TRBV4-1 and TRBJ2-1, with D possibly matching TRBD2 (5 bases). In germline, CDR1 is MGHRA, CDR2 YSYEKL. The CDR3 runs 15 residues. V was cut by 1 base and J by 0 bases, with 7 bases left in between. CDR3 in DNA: TGCGCCAGCAGCCAAGTTGGGAGCTCCTACAATGAGCAGTTCTTC. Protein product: CASSQVGSSYNEQFF.

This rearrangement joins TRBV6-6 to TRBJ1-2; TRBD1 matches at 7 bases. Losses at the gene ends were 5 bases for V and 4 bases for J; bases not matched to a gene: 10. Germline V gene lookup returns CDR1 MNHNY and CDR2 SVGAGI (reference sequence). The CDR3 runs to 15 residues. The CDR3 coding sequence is TGTGCCAGCAGTCCTATCGGGGACAGCCCCTATGGCTACACCTTC. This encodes CASSPIGDSPYGYTF.

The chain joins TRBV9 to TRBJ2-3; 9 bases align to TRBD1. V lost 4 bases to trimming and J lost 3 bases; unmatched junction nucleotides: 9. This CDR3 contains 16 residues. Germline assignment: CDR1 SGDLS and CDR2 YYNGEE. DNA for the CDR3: TGTGCCAGCAGCCTAGGGGGGACAGGGTATACAGATACGCAGTATTTT. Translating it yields CASSLGGTGYTDTQYF.

CDR3 sequence: CASSLESYEQYF. CDR3 bases: TGTGCCAGCAGCTTAGAGAGCTACGAGCAGTACTTC. The rearrangement links TRBV7-9 to TRBJ2-7, with no clear D. The CDR3 totals 12 residues. V lost 1 base and J 3 bases, leaving 4 bases between the germline ends. Germline CDR1 is SEHNR and CDR2 is FQNEAQ (reference sequence).

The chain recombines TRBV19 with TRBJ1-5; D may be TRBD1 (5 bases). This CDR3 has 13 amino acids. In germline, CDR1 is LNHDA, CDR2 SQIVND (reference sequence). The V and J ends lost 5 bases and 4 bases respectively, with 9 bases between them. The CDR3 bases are TGTGCCAGTAGTGTCCAGGGTAATCAGCCCCAGCATTTT. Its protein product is CASSVQGNQPQHF.

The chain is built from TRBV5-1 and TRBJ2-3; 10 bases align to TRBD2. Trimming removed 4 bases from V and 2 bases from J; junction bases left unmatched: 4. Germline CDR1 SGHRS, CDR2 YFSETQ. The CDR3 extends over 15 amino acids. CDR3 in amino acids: CASSHSGGYTDTQYF. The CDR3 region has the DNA TGCGCCAGCAGCCATAGCGGGGGGTACACAGATACGCAGTATTTT.

CDR3 sequence reads: CASSVAAGGTDTQYF. For the CDR3, the DNA is TGTGCCAGCAGTGTGGCGGCGGGAGGCACAGATACGCAGTATTTT. J is TRBJ2-3 and V is TRBV2; 7 bases line up with TRBD2. CDR3 length equals 15 residues. Germline CDR1 is SNHLY and CDR2 is FYNNEI. Germline trimming cut 4 bases from V and 1 base from J; bases unmatched to any gene: 5. Combining the CDR3 with reference TRBV2 and TRBJ2-3 gives the whole variable domain EPEVTQTPSHQVTQMGQEVILRCVPISNHLYFYWYRQILGQKVEFLVSFYNNEISEKSEIFDDQFSVERPDGSNFTLKIRSTKLEDSAMYFCASSVAAGGTDTQYFGPGTRLTVL.

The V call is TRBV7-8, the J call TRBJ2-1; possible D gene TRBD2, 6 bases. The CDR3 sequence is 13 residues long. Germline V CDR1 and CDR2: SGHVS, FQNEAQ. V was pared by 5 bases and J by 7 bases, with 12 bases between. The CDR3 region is CASSNPEGNEQFF. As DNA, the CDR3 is TGTGCCAGCAGCAATCCGGAGGGGAATGAGCAGTTCTTC.

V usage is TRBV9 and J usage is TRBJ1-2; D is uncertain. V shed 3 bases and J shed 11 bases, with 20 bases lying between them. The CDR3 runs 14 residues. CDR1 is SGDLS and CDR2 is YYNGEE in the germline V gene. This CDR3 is CASSARGPAATYTF. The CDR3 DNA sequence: TGTGCCAGCAGCGCCAGAGGGCCGGCAGCAACTTACACCTTC. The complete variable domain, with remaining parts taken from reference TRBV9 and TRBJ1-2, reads DSGVTQTPKHLITATGQRVTLRCSPRSGDLSVYWYQQSLDQGLQFLIQYYNGEERAKGNILERFSAQQFPDLHSELNLSSLELGDSALYFCASSARGPAATYTFGSGTRLTVV.

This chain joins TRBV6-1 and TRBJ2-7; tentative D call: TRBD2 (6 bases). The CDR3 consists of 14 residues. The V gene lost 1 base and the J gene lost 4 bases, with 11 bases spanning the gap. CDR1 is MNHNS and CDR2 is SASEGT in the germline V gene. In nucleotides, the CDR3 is TGTGCCAGCAGTGAAGGTGTTGGGGGGTACGAGCAGTACTTC. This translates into CASSEGVGGYEQYF.

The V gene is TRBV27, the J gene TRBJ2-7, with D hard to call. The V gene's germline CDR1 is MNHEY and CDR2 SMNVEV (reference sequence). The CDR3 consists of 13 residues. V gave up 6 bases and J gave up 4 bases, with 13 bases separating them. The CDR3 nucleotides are TGTGCCAGCAGCCCATTTCAGGAATACGAGCAGTACTTC. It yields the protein CASSPFQEYEQYF.

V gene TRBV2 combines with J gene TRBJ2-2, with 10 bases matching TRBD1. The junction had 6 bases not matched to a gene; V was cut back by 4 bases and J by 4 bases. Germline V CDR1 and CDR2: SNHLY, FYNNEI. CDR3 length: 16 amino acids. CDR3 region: CASSATGGRGTGELFF. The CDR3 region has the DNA TGTGCCAGCAGTGCGACAGGGGGCCGGGGCACCGGGGAGCTGTTTTTT.

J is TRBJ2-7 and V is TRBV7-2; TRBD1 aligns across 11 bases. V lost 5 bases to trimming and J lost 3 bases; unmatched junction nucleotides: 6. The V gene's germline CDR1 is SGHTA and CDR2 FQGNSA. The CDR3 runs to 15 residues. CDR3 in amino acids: CASSPRTGGYYEQYF. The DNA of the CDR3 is TGTGCCAGCAGCCCCAGGACAGGGGGCTACTACGAGCAGTACTTC.

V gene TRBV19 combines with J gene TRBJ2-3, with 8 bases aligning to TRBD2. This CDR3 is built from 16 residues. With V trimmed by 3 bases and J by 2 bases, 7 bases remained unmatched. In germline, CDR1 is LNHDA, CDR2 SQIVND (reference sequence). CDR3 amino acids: CASSIRRGGHTDTQYF. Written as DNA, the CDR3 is TGTGCCAGTAGTATTCGCCGGGGGGGGCACACAGATACGCAGTATTTT.

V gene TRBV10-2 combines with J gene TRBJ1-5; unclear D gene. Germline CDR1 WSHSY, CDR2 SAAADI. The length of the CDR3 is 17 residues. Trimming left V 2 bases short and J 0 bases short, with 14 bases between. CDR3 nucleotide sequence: TGCGCCAGCAGTGAGGCGGGCGAAAACTATAGCAATCAGCCCCAGCATTTT. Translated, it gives CASSEAGENYSNQPQHF.

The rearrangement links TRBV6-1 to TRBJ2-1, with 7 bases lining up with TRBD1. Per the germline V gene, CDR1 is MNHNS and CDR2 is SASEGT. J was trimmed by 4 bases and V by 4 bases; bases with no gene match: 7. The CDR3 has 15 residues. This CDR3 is CASSAYDREYNEQFF. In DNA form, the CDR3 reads TGTGCCAGCAGTGCATATGACAGGGAATACAATGAGCAGTTCTTC.

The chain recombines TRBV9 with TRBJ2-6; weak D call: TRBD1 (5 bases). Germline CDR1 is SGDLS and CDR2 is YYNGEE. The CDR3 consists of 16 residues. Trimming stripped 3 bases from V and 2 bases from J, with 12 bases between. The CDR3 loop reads CASSATVATGANVLTF. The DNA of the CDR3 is TGTGCCAGCAGCGCGACAGTGGCGACTGGGGCCAACGTCCTGACTTTC.

CDR3: CASSQEDGEGGAPSTDTQYF. CDR3 DNA: TGTGCCAGCAGCCAAGAGGATGGCGAAGGCGGTGCCCCCAGCACAGATACGCAGTATTTT. The chain carries TRBV4-2 and TRBJ2-3; D is ambiguous. Germline values: CDR1 LGHNA, CDR2 YNFKEQ. The V and J ends lost 0 bases and 0 bases respectively, with 22 bases between them. The CDR3 has 20 residues.

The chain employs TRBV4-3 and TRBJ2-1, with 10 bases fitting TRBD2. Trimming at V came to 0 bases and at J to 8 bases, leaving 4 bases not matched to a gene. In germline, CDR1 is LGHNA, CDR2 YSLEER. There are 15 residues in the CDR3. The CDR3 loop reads CASSQDLSGGDEQFF. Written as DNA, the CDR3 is TGCGCCAGCAGCCAAGACCTGAGCGGGGGGGATGAGCAGTTCTTC.